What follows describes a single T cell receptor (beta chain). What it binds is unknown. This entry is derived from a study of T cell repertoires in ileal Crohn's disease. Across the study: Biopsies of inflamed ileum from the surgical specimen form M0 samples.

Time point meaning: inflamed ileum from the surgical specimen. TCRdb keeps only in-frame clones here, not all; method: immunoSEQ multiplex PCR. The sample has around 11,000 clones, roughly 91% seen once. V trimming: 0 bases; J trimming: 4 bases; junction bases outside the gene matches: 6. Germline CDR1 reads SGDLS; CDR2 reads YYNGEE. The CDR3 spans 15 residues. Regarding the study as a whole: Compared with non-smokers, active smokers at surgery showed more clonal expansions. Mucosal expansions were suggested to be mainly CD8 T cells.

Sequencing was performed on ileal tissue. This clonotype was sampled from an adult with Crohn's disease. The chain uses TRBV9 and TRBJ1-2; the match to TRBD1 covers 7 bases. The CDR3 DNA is TGTGCCAGCAGCGTAGCCCCGGGACAGTCCTATGGCTACACCTTC. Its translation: CASSVAPGQSYGYTF. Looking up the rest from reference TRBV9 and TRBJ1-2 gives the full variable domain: DSGVTQTPKHLITATGQRVTLRCSPRSGDLSVYWYQQSLDQGLQFLIQYYNGEERAKGNILERFSAQQFPDLHSELNLSSLELGDSALYFCASSVAPGQSYGYTFGSGTRLTVV.